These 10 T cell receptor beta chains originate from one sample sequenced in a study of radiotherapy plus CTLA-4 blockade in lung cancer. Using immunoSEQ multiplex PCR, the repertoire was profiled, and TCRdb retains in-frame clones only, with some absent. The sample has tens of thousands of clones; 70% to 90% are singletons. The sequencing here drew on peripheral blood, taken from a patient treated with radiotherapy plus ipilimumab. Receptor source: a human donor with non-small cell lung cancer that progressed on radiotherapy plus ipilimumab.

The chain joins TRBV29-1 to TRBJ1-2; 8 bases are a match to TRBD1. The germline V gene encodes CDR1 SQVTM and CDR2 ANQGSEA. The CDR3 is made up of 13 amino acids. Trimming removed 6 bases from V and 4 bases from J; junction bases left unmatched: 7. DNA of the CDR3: TGCAGCGTCGCCCCCACAGGGGGCTATGGCTACACCTTC. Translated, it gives CSVAPTGGYGYTF.

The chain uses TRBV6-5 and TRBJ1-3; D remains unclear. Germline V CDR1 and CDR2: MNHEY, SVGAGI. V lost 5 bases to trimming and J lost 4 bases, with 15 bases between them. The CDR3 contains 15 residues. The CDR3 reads CASSRSTSSGNTIYF. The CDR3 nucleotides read TGTGCCAGCAGTCGATCAACGTCCTCCGGAAACACCATATATTTT.

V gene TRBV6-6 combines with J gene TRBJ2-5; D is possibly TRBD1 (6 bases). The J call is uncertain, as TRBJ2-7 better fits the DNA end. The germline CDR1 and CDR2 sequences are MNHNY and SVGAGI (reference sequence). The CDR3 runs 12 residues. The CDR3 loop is CASRQGSYEQYF. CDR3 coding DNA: TGTGCCAGCAGACAGGGATCCTACGAGCAGTACTTC.

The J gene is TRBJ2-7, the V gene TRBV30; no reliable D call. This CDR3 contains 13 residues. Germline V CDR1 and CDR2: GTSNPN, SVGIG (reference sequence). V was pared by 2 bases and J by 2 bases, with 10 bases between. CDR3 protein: CAWSRELTYEQYF. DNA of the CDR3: TGTGCCTGGAGTCGTGAGCTCACCTACGAGCAGTACTTC.

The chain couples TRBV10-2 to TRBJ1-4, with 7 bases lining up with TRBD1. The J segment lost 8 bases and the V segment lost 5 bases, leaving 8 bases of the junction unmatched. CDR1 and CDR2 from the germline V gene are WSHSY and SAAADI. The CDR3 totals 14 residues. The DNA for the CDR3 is TGCGCCAGCAGTACCGCGGGACAGACCGAAAAACTGTTTTTT. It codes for CASSTAGQTEKLFF.

This CDR3 is CASRGQGRETQYF. The CDR3 nucleotides read TGTGCCAGCAGAGGACAGGGGCGGGAGACCCAGTACTTC. The rearrangement links TRBV6-5 to TRBJ2-5, with 9 bases matching TRBD1. The CDR3 covers 13 residues. V lost 6 bases to trimming and J lost 5 bases; unmatched junction nucleotides: 4. Per the germline V gene, CDR1 is MNHEY and CDR2 is SVGAGI.

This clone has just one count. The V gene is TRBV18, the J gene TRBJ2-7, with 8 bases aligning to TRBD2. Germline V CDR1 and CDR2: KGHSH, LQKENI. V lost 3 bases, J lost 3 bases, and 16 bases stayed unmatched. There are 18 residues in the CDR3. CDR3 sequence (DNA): TGTGCCAGCTCACCCGAACGGAACTCGGGACTAGGTCTCTACGAGCAGTACTTC. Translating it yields CASSPERNSGLGLYEQYF. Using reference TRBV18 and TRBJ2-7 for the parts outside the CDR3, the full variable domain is NAGVMQNPRHLVRRRGQEARLRCSPMKGHSHVYWYRQLPEEGLKFMVYLQKENIIDESGMPKERFSAEFPKEGPSILRIQQVVRGDSAAYFCASSPERNSGLGLYEQYFGPGTRLTVT.

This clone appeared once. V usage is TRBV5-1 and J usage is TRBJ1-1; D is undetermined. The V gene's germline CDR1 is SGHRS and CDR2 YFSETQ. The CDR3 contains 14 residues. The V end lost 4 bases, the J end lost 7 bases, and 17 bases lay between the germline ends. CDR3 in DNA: TGCGCCAGCAGCACCACCGCGGCACAGAGTGAAGCTTTCTTT. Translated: CASSTTAAQSEAFF.

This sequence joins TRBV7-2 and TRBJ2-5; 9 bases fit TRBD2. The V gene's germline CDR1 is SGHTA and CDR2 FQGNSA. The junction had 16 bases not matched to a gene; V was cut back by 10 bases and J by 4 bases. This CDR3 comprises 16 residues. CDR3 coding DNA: TGTGCCACTCGGGGCGGGAGGGGTGGTTTGAGAGAGACCCAGTACTTC. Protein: CATRGGRGGLRETQYF.

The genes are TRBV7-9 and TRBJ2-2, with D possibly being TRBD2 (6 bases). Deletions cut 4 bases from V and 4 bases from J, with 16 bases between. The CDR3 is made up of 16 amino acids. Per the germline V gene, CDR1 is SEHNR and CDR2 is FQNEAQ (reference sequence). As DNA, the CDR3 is TGTGCCAGCAGCTCTCCCAACATGGGGGGCACCGGGGAGCTGTTTTTT. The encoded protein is CASSSPNMGGTGELFF.